The clone carrying this T cell receptor (beta chain) was picked up a small number of times. Antigen specificity is unknown. Time point reported: pre-sensitization, week 0. Treatment specified: therapeutic diphenylcyclopropenone sensitization with weekly scalp DPC. It was from unfractionated whole blood that total RNA was extracted. TCRdb used MiXCR to reprocess the RACE reads, holding one entry per CDR3 protein. Among about 110,000 distinct CDR3 sequences listed, around 12% were seen once. This sample stems from a study of human T cells and chemical hapten exposure. Study context: All through the roughly 26-week study, the scalp of each patient received diphenylcyclopropenone doses weekly. Chiefly female patients presented with alopecia areata, totalis or universalis.

Findings of the study overall: Alopecia was present in the donors, so their immune response may differ from healthy people's.

Trimming took off 0 bases at V and 3 bases at J, with 11 bases between the two ends. The CDR3 runs 16 residues. Per the germline V gene, CDR1 is MNHEY and CDR2 is SVGAGI. The sequence was obtained from a woman between 50 and 59 years old with alopecia areata. Some clones in this sample may be carry-over from other donors' samples. The chain links TRBV6-5 to TRBJ1-4; D is possibly TRBD1 (6 bases). This specimen consisted of whole blood, obtained in connection with sensitization to the hapten diphenylcyclopropenone (DPC). The CDR3 reads CASSYSNRVPNEKLFF. The DNA for the CDR3 is TGTGCCAGCAGTTACTCGAACAGGGTTCCTAATGAAAAACTGTTTTTT.